Each of the 28 T cell receptor beta chains below was sequenced from the same sample in a study of blood T cell repertoires in COVID-19. Sequencing used immunoSEQ multiplex PCR; TCRdb keeps in-frame clones, though not all of them. The sample lists around 110,000 clones, 86% occurring once. The sequenced sample consisted of peripheral blood. The source of these receptors is a man aged 35-49 years with acute or convalescent COVID-19.

The CDR3 region is CASNRQGVGQETQYF. Here the CDR3 DNA reads TGCGCCAGCAACCGACAGGGGGTGGGCCAAGAGACCCAGTACTTC. This chain connects TRBV5-1 to TRBJ2-5, with 9 bases that match TRBD1. The ends lost 6 bases at V and 1 base at J; junction bases unmatched: 7. The CDR3 is 15 amino acids. Germline V gene sequence: CDR1 SGHRS, CDR2 YFSETQ.

This rearrangement joins TRBV10-1 to TRBJ2-5, with D uncertain. V lost 0 bases and J 2 bases, leaving 7 bases between the germline ends. CDR1 and CDR2 (germline): WNHNN, SYGVQD (reference sequence). The CDR3 loop spans 14 amino acids. DNA of the CDR3: TGCGCCAGCAGTGAGTCAATACTACAAGAGACCCAGTACTTC. Its protein is CASSESILQETQYF.

The CDR3 spells CASSYWTGRADTQYF. Here the CDR3 DNA reads TGTGCCAGCAGCTATTGGACAGGGAGGGCAGATACGCAGTATTTT. The V gene is TRBV7-9, the J gene TRBJ2-3, with D possibly TRBD1 on 8 matching bases. This CDR3 comprises 15 residues. Germline assignment: CDR1 SEHNR and CDR2 FQNEAQ (reference sequence). V gave up 4 bases and J gave up 4 bases, with 15 bases separating them.

J is TRBJ1-2 and V is TRBV30; the D gene is possibly TRBD1 (5 bases). In germline, CDR1 is GTSNPN, CDR2 SVGIG (reference sequence). The germline V and J ends were trimmed by 0 bases and 5 bases, with 13 bases remaining between them. This CDR3 region has 14 residues. CDR3 protein: CAWSVHQGDYGYTF. The CDR3, as DNA: TGTGCCTGGAGTGTACATCAGGGCGATTATGGCTACACCTTC.

The chain carries TRBV19 and TRBJ1-2; 8 bases line up with TRBD1. The V gene's germline CDR1 is LNHDA and CDR2 SQIVND (reference sequence). The CDR3 runs to 14 residues. V gave up 6 bases and J gave up 4 bases; unmatched junction bases: 7. CDR3 DNA: TGTGCCAGTAGCTTGACAGGGGAGCGCTATGGCTACACCTTC. Protein: CASSLTGERYGYTF.

J is TRBJ1-1 and V is TRBV3-1 (or the pseudogene TRBV3-2); a weak D match, TRBD1 (6 bases). The germline gives CDR1 LGHDT, CDR2 YNNKEL (reference sequence). The length of the CDR3 is 13 residues. The ends were cut back, 6 bases at V and 3 bases at J, with 11 bases in the middle. In nucleotides, the CDR3 is TGTGCCAGCAGACCGACAGGCTACACTGAAGCTTTCTTT. The encoded protein is CASRPTGYTEAFF.

The chain combines TRBV3-1 (or the pseudogene TRBV3-2) with TRBJ2-1; possibly TRBD1 for D (5 bases). Trimming took off 4 bases at V and 8 bases at J, with 21 bases between the two ends. Per germline, CDR1 LGHDT and CDR2 YNNKEL (reference sequence). This CDR3 contains 16 residues. The CDR3 DNA sequence: TGTGCCAGCAGCCTACGTCGTTCTGGGGCAATCGATGAGCAGTTCTTC. Translated, it gives CASSLRRSGAIDEQFF.

This chain uses TRBV7-9 with TRBJ2-7; weak D call: TRBD2 (6 bases). Germline assignment: CDR1 SEHNR and CDR2 FQNEAQ (reference sequence). The CDR3 runs 14 residues. The V end lost 3 bases, the J end lost 5 bases, and 14 bases lay between the germline ends. The CDR3 protein is CASSLGGASNEQYF. DNA of the CDR3: TGTGCCAGCAGCTTGGGAGGCGCATCGAACGAGCAGTACTTC.

This chain uses TRBV7-2 with TRBJ1-2, with D maybe TRBD1 (6 bases). CDR3 length: 17 residues. The germline V gene has CDR1 SGHTA and CDR2 FQGNSA. Trimming removed 6 bases at V and 0 bases at J, with 20 bases between. The CDR3 bases are TGTGCCAGCAGTCCACTGGGGGGGGGCGCGCCTAACTATGGCTACACCTTC. It yields the protein CASSPLGGGAPNYGYTF.

This clone appeared a few times. V gene TRBV6-6 combines with J gene TRBJ1-1, with 7 bases that match TRBD1. Germline-derived CDR1 and CDR2 are MNHNY and SVGAGI (reference sequence). The CDR3 runs 15 residues. V shed 6 bases and J 5 bases; nucleotides not matched to a gene: 12. The CDR3 is CASRSLPQGSTEAFF. Written as DNA, the CDR3 is TGTGCCAGCAGAAGCCTACCACAGGGGAGTACTGAAGCTTTCTTT.

The chain uses TRBV4-2 and TRBJ2-1; D might be TRBD2 (6 bases). Per germline, CDR1 LGHNA and CDR2 YNFKEQ. The CDR3 consists of 16 residues. V was clipped by 0 bases and J by 2 bases, with 11 bases between them. The CDR3 DNA follows: TGTGCCAGCAGCCAAGATCCGGGAGTCACCTACAATGAGCAGTTCTTC. Its translation is CASSQDPGVTYNEQFF.

The CDR3 spells CASSTTSGQETQYF. CDR3 bases: TGTGCCAGCAGCACGACTAGCGGCCAAGAGACCCAGTACTTC. V gene TRBV7-2 combines with J gene TRBJ2-5, with TRBD2 matching over 9 bases. Per germline, CDR1 SGHTA and CDR2 FQGNSA. V lost 5 bases to trimming and J lost 1 base; unmatched junction nucleotides: 2. The CDR3 runs 14 residues.

This rearrangement joins TRBV30 to TRBJ1-2; weak D call: TRBD1 (5 bases). V lost 0 bases, J lost 7 bases, and 9 bases lay in between. Germline lookup yields CDR1 GTSNPN and CDR2 SVGIG (reference sequence). This CDR3 has 12 residues. The CDR3 sequence is CAWSVWGGGYTF. CDR3 nucleotide sequence: TGTGCCTGGAGTGTTTGGGGCGGTGGCTACACCTTC.

The chain employs TRBV11-3 and TRBJ2-3; TRBD2 matches at 10 bases. CDR3 length: 16 residues. Germline V gives CDR1 SGHNT, CDR2 YENEEA. The ends lost 6 bases at V and 2 bases at J; junction bases unmatched: 8. CDR3 protein: CASSPGTSVNTDTQYF. In DNA form, the CDR3 reads TGTGCCAGCAGTCCCGGGACTAGCGTTAACACAGATACGCAGTATTTT.

This chain links TRBV20-1 with TRBJ2-1; 7 nucleotides align to TRBD2. CDR3 length: 14 residues. Germline CDR1 reads DFQATT; CDR2 reads SNEGSKA (reference sequence). V was clipped by 3 bases and J by 7 bases; unmatched bases: 9. CDR3 in amino acids: CSASGGGGRNEQFF. CDR3 in DNA: TGCAGTGCTAGTGGTGGCGGGGGTCGTAATGAGCAGTTCTTC.

V gene TRBV5-4 combines with J gene TRBJ2-3; 12 positions agree with TRBD2. Germline CDR1 is SGHNT and CDR2 is YYREEE (reference sequence). J lost 6 bases, V lost 4 bases, and 12 bases had no gene match. CDR3 length: 17 residues. The CDR3 DNA reads TGTGCCAGCAGCCAGGGACTAGCGGGTTCCTCTATTGATACGCAGTATTTT. It specifies CASSQGLAGSSIDTQYF.

The CDR3 loop reads CAYRQGRGEQYF. In DNA form, the CDR3 reads TGTGCTTACCGACAGGGTAGAGGCGAGCAGTACTTC. The V gene is TRBV30, the J gene TRBJ2-7; 7 nucleotides line up with TRBD1. Germline V gene sequence: CDR1 GTSNPN, CDR2 SVGIG (reference sequence). CDR3 length equals 12 residues.

V and J are TRBV5-4 and TRBJ1-1, with 7 bases matching TRBD1. The trim removed 4 bases at V and 8 bases at J, leaving 2 bases unmatched. The V gene's germline CDR1 is SGHNT and CDR2 YYREEE (reference sequence). The CDR3 length is 11 residues. CDR3 protein: CASSLDREAFF. The CDR3 region has the DNA TGTGCCAGCAGCCTGGACAGGGAAGCTTTCTTT.

In its sample, this clone was seen a few times. This chain uses TRBV11-3 with TRBJ2-1; tentative D call: TRBD2 (6 bases). Germline CDR1 reads SGHNT; CDR2 reads YENEEA. The length of the CDR3 is 13 residues. V was cut by 5 bases and J by 6 bases, with 11 bases left in between. CDR3 DNA sequence: TGTGCCAGCAGCCATGCTAGCGCCAATGAGCAGTTCTTC. Its translation: CASSHASANEQFF.

The chain couples TRBV14 to TRBJ2-1; tentative D call: TRBD1 (5 bases). In germline, CDR1 is SGHDN, CDR2 FVKESK. The CDR3 has 17 amino acids. The V end lost 0 bases, the J end lost 6 bases, and 18 bases lay between the germline ends. CDR3 sequence (DNA): TGTGCCAGCAGCCAAGAGTTTCGGACACGGGTTCGCAATGAGCAGTTCTTC. Translation: CASSQEFRTRVRNEQFF.

The V gene is TRBV15, the J gene TRBJ2-1; 10 bases agree with TRBD2. Germline CDR1 reads LNHNV; CDR2 reads YYDKDF (reference sequence). J gave up 2 bases and V 1 base, and 2 bases lay outside the gene matches. This CDR3 is built from 16 residues. The CDR3, as DNA: TGTGCCACCAGCAGAGGGCTAGCGGGAGCCTACAATGAGCAGTTCTTC. This codes for CATSRGLAGAYNEQFF.

The chain has TRBV19 and TRBJ1-5; TRBD1 might be the D (5 bases). Germline V CDR1 and CDR2: LNHDA, SQIVND (reference sequence). There are 14 residues in the CDR3. Trimming stripped 5 bases from V and 7 bases from J, with 15 bases between. CDR3 region: CASSLRGGGQPQHF. CDR3 sequence (DNA): TGTGCCAGTAGTCTTCGGGGCGGGGGGCAGCCCCAGCATTTT.

This clone was seen a handful of times. The rearrangement links TRBV3-1 (or the pseudogene TRBV3-2) to TRBJ2-7; 9 bases agree with TRBD1. This CDR3 spans 14 amino acids. Germline V gene data show CDR1 as LGHDT and CDR2 as YNNKEL (reference sequence). V lost 3 bases and J lost 2; bases outside the gene matches: 2. The CDR3 region is CASSHGTGPYEQYF. For the CDR3, the DNA is TGTGCCAGCAGCCACGGGACAGGGCCCTACGAGCAGTACTTC.

The chain recombines TRBV30 with TRBJ2-5; 10 bases are a match to TRBD2. The V and J ends lost 3 bases and 5 bases, in that order; junction bases with no gene match: 3. Germline CDR1 reads GTSNPN; CDR2 reads SVGIG (reference sequence). The CDR3 contains 13 residues. The CDR3 DNA is TGTGCCTGGAGAGCGGGGGGGCCGGAGACCCAGTACTTC. Encoded protein: CAWRAGGPETQYF.

This clone was observed a few times. The chain has TRBV3-1 (or the pseudogene TRBV3-2) and TRBJ1-6; D might be TRBD1 (6 bases). This CDR3 contains 14 residues. The germline V gene encodes CDR1 LGHDT and CDR2 YNNKEL (reference sequence). V lost 3 bases and J 14 bases, leaving 17 bases between the germline ends. This CDR3 is CASSQFQQGSSLHF. As DNA, the CDR3 is TGTGCCAGCAGCCAGTTCCAACAGGGCTCGTCCCTCCACTTT.

The DNA for the CDR3 is TGTGCCAGCAGCTTGGGGGGGGTGGAATCACCCCTCCACTTT. It encodes CASSLGGVESPLHF. The rearrangement joins TRBV7-2 to TRBJ1-6, with D perhaps matching TRBD1 (5 bases). This CDR3 is built from 14 residues. Trimming left V 3 bases short and J 10 bases short, with 13 bases between. From germline, CDR1 is SGHTA and CDR2 FQGNSA.

This chain connects TRBV19 to TRBJ2-6; 7 positions match TRBD1. The CDR3 is made up of 20 amino acids. Germline assignment: CDR1 LNHDA and CDR2 SQIVND (reference sequence). The V segment lost 6 bases and the J segment 0 bases; nucleotides outside the gene matches: 17. For the CDR3, the DNA is TGTGCCAGTAGCACAAGGGGGCAACCGGGACAGCACTCTGGGGCCAACGTCCTGACTTTC. It encodes CASSTRGQPGQHSGANVLTF.

This clone was seen a handful of times. The J gene is TRBJ2-1, the V gene TRBV3-1 (or the pseudogene TRBV3-2); 10 nucleotides match TRBD2. J gave up 0 bases and V 8 bases, and 13 bases lay outside the gene matches. The CDR3 is 18 amino acids. Germline assignment: CDR1 LGHDT and CDR2 YNNKEL (reference sequence). The DNA for the CDR3 is TGTGCCAGCGGGCCCCATCTAGCGGGAGTAAGCTCCTACAATGAGCAGTTCTTC. Its protein product is CASGPHLAGVSSYNEQFF.